Below, 3 T cell receptor beta chains from the same sample are listed, as sequenced in a study of blood T cells in healthy people across ages. Using a J-beta primer mix together with a sample-barcoded 5' primer, a second PCR was run for about 6 to 11 cycles. TCRdb passed the 5' RACE reads through MiXCR, listing each CDR3 protein once. The table shows about 1,800,000 distinct CDR3 sequences, with 25% to 30% occurring only once. Sequenced material: blood. The receptors were sampled from a woman in her twenties or thirties in good health.

This clonotype has just a few counts. The chain couples TRBV23-1 to TRBJ2-1; the D call may be TRBD1 or TRBD2 (6 bases each). TRBV23-1 is given ORF status, its function remaining uncertain. The CDR3 runs 20 residues. V was trimmed by 5 bases and J by 4 bases, leaving 30 bases between them. CDR3 region: CASSIGGRALSPSLYNEQFF. The DNA of the CDR3 is TGCGCCAGCAGTATAGGGGGGCGGGCCCTCTCCCCCTCCCTTTACAATGAGCAGTTCTTC.

Many counts were recorded for this clonotype. This chain uses TRBV5-4 with TRBJ2-1; D uncertain. The CDR3 contains 16 residues. The V and J ends lost 4 bases and 0 bases respectively, with 14 bases between them. Per the germline V gene, CDR1 is SGHNT and CDR2 is YYREEE (reference sequence). CDR3 loop: CASSHPLVGSYNEQFF. CDR3 nucleotide sequence: TGTGCCAGCAGCCATCCCCTGGTGGGCTCCTACAATGAGCAGTTCTTC.

V usage is TRBV5-5 and J usage is TRBJ1-3; a possible D gene is TRBD1 (6 bases). V was pared by 0 bases and J by 0 bases, with 16 bases between. This CDR3 has 18 amino acids. CDR1 and CDR2 (germline): SGHKS, YYEKEE (reference sequence). The CDR3 bases are TGTGCCAGCAGCTTGGTCGCAACAGGGCACCTCTCTGGAAACACCATATATTTT. Translating gives CASSLVATGHLSGNTIYF.